This TCR beta chain was documented in a study of ipilimumab plus nivolumab after autologous stem cell transplantation. Study summary: A median of about eight nivolumab and 5 ipilimumab doses were given.

Patients got ipilimumab 1 mg/kg beginning 14 to 28 days post-transplant. Dosing: nivolumab 3 mg/kg IV, weeks 1, 4, 7, 10, then every two weeks to week 26. J gave up 3 bases and V 6 bases, and 5 bases lay outside the gene matches. CDR3 size: 15 residues. In germline, CDR1 is MNHNY, CDR2 SVGAGI (reference sequence). Libraries were prepared by immunoSEQ multiplex PCR; TCRdb keeps only in-frame clonotypes and omits some of them. In the table there are under 5,000 clones, about 70% of which are singletons. This clonotype originated in a male donor with multiple myeloma. The rearrangement uses TRBV6-6 and TRBJ2-1; 10 bases line up with TRBD2. This specimen consisted of PBMCs, obtained in a trial of ipilimumab plus nivolumab as post-transplant consolidation. The CDR3 DNA follows: TGTGCCAGCAGAGGCGGGACTAGCGACTACAATGAGCAGTTCTTC. Protein sequence: CASRGGTSDYNEQFF.